What follows are 4 T cell receptor beta chains derived from one specimen sequenced in a study of radiotherapy plus CTLA-4 blockade in lung cancer. Using immunoSEQ multiplex PCR, the repertoire was profiled, and TCRdb retains in-frame clones only, with some absent. Seen here are roughly 100,000 clones, about four fifths observed once, and the top ten hold about 26%. Sample: peripheral blood, taken from a patient treated with radiotherapy plus ipilimumab. These receptors came from a human donor with non-small cell lung cancer that progressed on radiotherapy plus ipilimumab.

The V and J genes are TRBV5-6 and TRBJ2-7, with 10 nucleotides matching TRBD2. This CDR3 is built from 13 residues. V was clipped by 2 bases and J by 5 bases; unmatched bases: 1. The germline gives CDR1 SGHDT, CDR2 YYEEEE. CDR3 nucleotide sequence: TGTGCCAGCAGCTTCGGGACTAGCGACGAGCAGTACGTC. It encodes CASSFGTSDEQYV.

The gene calls are TRBV5-6 and TRBJ2-5; D is uncertain. Germline V lookup: CDR1 SGHDT, CDR2 YYEEEE. The CDR3 is 11 residues long. Trimming removed 2 bases at V and 5 bases at J, with 4 bases between. CDR3 sequence: CASSLSETQYF. The CDR3 DNA reads as TGTGCCAGCAGCTTATCGGAGACCCAGTACTTC.

This clone was observed a few times. The chain joins TRBV6-5 to TRBJ2-3; a possible D gene is TRBD2 (6 bases). The CDR3 covers 15 residues. Trimming removed 6 bases at V and 6 bases at J, with 19 bases between. Germline CDR1 reads MNHEY; CDR2 reads SVGAGI. The CDR3 region is CASSAGLRPVDTQYF. Written as DNA, the CDR3 is TGTGCCAGCAGCGCGGGACTCCGACCAGTGGATACGCAGTATTTT.

This chain links TRBV6-5 with TRBJ2-5; D is unresolved. The J call is in doubt because the DNA end fits TRBJ2-7 better. The CDR3 extends over 14 amino acids. CDR1 and CDR2 from the germline V gene are MNHEY and SVGAGI. Here the CDR3 DNA reads TGTGCCAGCAGTTTCGGACCGGACCTCTACGAGCAGTACTTC. It yields the protein CASSFGPDLYEQYF.